This TCR beta chain was found in a study of T-cell reconstitution after alpha-beta-depleted transplantation in children. Unique molecular identifiers were incorporated during preparation of the TCRbeta library. TCRdb reprocessed the PCR reads via MiXCR and lists one record per CDR3 protein. The sample records about 170,000 distinct CDR3 sequences, around 10% being singletons. The study, taken as a whole, reports: Newly generated T cells supplied most T-cell counts and diversity one year post-transplant. It was reported that alpha-beta T cells came from several hundred expanded graft clones (about two months after transplant). The high TCRbeta diversity at day 60 in some patients came from surviving recipient T cells and thymic progenitors.

From germline, CDR1 is WSHSY and CDR2 SAAADI. V trimming: 6 bases; J trimming: 3 bases; junction bases outside the gene matches: 5. This CDR3 is built from 15 residues. This clonotype was counted at least ten times. The antigen remains undetermined. The sequences come from PBMCs, collected before TCRalphabeta/CD19-depleted stem cell transplant. The genes are TRBV10-2 and TRBJ2-4, with 10 bases matching TRBD1. The sequence derives from a boy aged 2 to 9 with acute myeloid leukemia, due to receive a stem cell transplant. CDR3 sequence (DNA): TGCGCCAGCAGGACTCGGACAGGGGGCAAAAACATTCAGTACTTC. Its translation: CASRTRTGGKNIQYF.